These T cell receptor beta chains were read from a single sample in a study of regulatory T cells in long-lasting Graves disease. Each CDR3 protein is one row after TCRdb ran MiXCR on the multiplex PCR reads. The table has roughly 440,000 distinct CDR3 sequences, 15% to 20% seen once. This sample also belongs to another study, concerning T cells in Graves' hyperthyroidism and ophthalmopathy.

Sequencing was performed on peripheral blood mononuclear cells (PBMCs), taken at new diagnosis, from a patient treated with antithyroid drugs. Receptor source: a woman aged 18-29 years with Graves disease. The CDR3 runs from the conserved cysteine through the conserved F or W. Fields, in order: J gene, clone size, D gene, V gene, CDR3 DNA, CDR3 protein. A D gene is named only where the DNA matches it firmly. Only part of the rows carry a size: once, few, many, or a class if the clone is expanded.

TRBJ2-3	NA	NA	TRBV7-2	TGTGCCAGCAGCTACCCCCCGGGGCAGGATCGCACAGATACGCAGTATTTT	CASSYPPGQDRTDTQYF
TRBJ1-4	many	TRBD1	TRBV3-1	TGTGCCAGCAGCTCGCCCGGGACAGTTAATGAAAAACTGTTTTTT	CASSSPGTVNEKLFF
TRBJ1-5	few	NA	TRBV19	TGTGCCAGTAGAAGGGCCGGTGGGGTGGGGAGCAATCAGCCCCAGCATTTT	CASRRAGGVGSNQPQHF
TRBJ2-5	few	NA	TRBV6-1	TGTGCCATCTCGACAGGGACTTGGGAGACCCAGTACTTC	CAISTGTWETQYF
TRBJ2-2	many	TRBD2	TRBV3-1	TGTGCCAGCAGCCGTGGGACTAGCGGACTGAACACCGGGGAGCTGTTTTTT	CASSRGTSGLNTGELFF
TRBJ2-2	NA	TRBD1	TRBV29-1	TGCAGCGTTGATACAGGGGCAACCGGGGAGCTGTTTTTT	CSVDTGATGELFF
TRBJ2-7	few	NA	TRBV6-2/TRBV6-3	TGTGCCAGCAGACCCACAGGGTCCCTCTACGAGCAGTACTTC	CASRPTGSLYEQYF
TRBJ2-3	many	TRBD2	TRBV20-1	TGCAGTGCTACTACCGGAGCGGGAGAGGGGGCAGATACGCAGTATTTT	CSATTGAGEGADTQYF
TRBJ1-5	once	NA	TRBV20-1	TGCAGTGCTAGACCTATTTGGAGGGGCAATCAGCCCCAGCATTTT	CSARPIWRGNQPQHF
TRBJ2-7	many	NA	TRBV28	TGTGCCAGCAGTACGATTCGCAGGGGATACGAGCAGTACTTC	CASSTIRRGYEQYF
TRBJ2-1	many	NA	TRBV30	TGTGCCTGGAGTGTCGGGTTCGGCAATGAGCAGTTCTTC	CAWSVGFGNEQFF
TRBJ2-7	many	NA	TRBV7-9	TGTGCCAGCAGCTTAGGTGCTGTAGTCAGCGAGCAGTACTTC	CASSLGAVVSEQYF
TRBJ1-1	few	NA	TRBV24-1	TGTGCCACCAGCGGAGATACACAGGGAAGGACTGAAGCTTTCTTT	CATSGDTQGRTEAFF
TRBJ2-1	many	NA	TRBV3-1	TGTGCCAGCAGCCCGGGTGAAGGTGAGCAGTTCTTC	CASSPGEGEQFF
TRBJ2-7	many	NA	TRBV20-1	TGCAGTGCTAGACTAGGGGGACTACCATACGAGCAGTACTTC	CSARLGGLPYEQYF
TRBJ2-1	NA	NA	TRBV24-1	TGTGCCACCAGTGACCCGGGATATGAGCAGTTCTTC	CATSDPGYEQFF
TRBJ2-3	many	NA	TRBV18	TGTGCCAGCTCACCGAGCCAAGCGGAGACTAGCACAGATACGCAGTATTTT	CASSPSQAETSTDTQYF